This paragraph covers one T cell receptor beta chain sequence. This sample is drawn from a study of monozygotic twins with inflammatory bowel disease. UMIs with a 6-nucleotide sample barcode were added by template switching. For both chains, the TCRalpha and TCRbeta cDNA went through two nested PCRs of approximately 16 and 10 cycles. After re-calling the 5' RACE reads, TCRdb lists one entry per CDR3 protein, DNA absent. The sample shows about 99,000 distinct CDR3 sequences, and 1.9% sits with its ten largest clones. From germline, CDR1 is GTSNPN and CDR2 SVGIG (reference sequence). This CDR3 is built from 16 residues. Per donor, approximately 2.3 ml of blood was collected and frozen.

The chain carries TRBV30 and TRBJ1-5; TCRdb proposes TRBD1, but this gene call is untestable without DNA. Sequencing was carried out using blood. This TCR came from a human donor with ulcerative colitis or Crohn's disease, or a healthy co-twin of an affected twin (not recorded which). CDR3: CAWSGPGTGIRQPQHF.